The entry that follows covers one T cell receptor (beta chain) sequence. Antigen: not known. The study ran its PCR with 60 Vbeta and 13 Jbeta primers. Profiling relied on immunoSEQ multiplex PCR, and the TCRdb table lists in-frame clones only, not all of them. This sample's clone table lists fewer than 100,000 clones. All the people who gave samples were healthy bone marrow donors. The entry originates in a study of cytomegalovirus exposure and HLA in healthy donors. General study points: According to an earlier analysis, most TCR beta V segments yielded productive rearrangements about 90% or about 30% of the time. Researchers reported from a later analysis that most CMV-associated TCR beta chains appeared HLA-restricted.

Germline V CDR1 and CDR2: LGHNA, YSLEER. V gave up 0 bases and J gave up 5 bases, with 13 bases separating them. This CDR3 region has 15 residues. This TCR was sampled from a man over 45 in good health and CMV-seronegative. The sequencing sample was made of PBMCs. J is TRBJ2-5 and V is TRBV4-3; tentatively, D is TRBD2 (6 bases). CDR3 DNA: TGCGCCAGCAGCCAAGATGAAGGGCGGGATGAGACCCAGTACTTC. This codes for CASSQDEGRDETQYF.